This TCR beta chain emerged from a study of blood T cells in healthy people across ages. With a J-beta primer mix and a sample-barcoded 5' primer, a second PCR ran 7 to 11 cycles. MiXCR, run by TCRdb on the 5' RACE reads, gives a single entry per CDR3 protein. This sample carries about 970,000 distinct CDR3 sequences, roughly 51% of them seen once, and the ten largest clones take about 20%. Germline V lookup: CDR1 SGHVS, CDR2 FNYEAQ. The CDR3 has 17 residues. The chain carries TRBV7-6 and TRBJ2-5; TRBD2 agrees at 12 bases. Matching the DNA end better, TRBJ2-7 makes the J call doubtful. The TCR sequence derives from an older woman in good health. Source material: blood. DNA for the CDR3: TGTGCCAGCAGCGGTTCTAGCGGGAGGGCCGATCGTGGCGAGCAGTACTTC. Encoded protein: CASSGSSGRADRGEQYF.